This passage covers 28 T cell receptor beta chains from one sample sequenced in a study of blood T cell repertoires in COVID-19. Using immunoSEQ multiplex PCR, the repertoire was profiled, and TCRdb retains in-frame clones only, with some absent. The sample gives more than 300,000 clones, more than 75% of which show up once; approximately 1.9% is in the top ten. The source material was PBMCs or T cells enriched from blood (not recorded which). The receptors originated from a man aged 40-55 years in a cohort exposed to, infected with or recovered from COVID-19 (not recorded which).

The J gene is TRBJ2-7, the V gene TRBV29-1; 7 bases are a match to TRBD2. CDR1 and CDR2 from the germline V gene are SQVTM and ANQGSEA. CDR3 length: 14 amino acids. With V trimmed by 0 bases and J by 2 bases, 4 bases remained unmatched. In DNA form, the CDR3 reads TGCAGCGTTGAAGATCGGGGAGGGCCCTACGAGCAGTACTTC. This translates into CSVEDRGGPYEQYF.

The chain employs TRBV5-1 and TRBJ1-1, with D possibly being TRBD1 (5 bases). The ends were cut back, 4 bases at V and 1 base at J, with 17 bases in the middle. CDR1 is SGHRS, CDR2 YFSETQ, per germline. The length of the CDR3 is 16 residues. The CDR3 protein is CASSGTVGGANTEAFF. As DNA, the CDR3 is TGCGCCAGCAGCGGCACTGTCGGAGGGGCGAACACTGAAGCTTTCTTT.

V gene TRBV29-1 combines with J gene TRBJ1-1, with D hard to call. The CDR3 has 12 residues. V lost 8 bases to trimming and J lost 0 bases, with 10 bases between them. Per the germline V gene, CDR1 is SQVTM and CDR2 is ANQGSEA. As DNA, the CDR3 is TGCAGCATCAGCGCCTTGAACACTGAAGCTTTCTTT. Its protein product is CSISALNTEAFF.

The chain links TRBV3-1 (or the pseudogene TRBV3-2) to TRBJ2-7, with TRBD2 identical over 11 bases. The CDR3 extends over 15 amino acids. The germline V gene has CDR1 LGHDT and CDR2 YNNKEL (reference sequence). Trimming took 3 bases from V and 0 from J; bases not matched to a gene: 1. CDR3 residues: CASSQGLAVSYEQYF. The CDR3 coding sequence is TGTGCCAGCAGCCAGGGACTAGCGGTCTCCTACGAGCAGTACTTC.

The chain is built from TRBV18 and TRBJ1-1, with 9 bases lining up with TRBD1. V was pared by 4 bases and J by 1 base, with 4 bases of the junction left unmatched. The CDR3 spans 15 residues. Germline loops: CDR1 KGHSH, CDR2 LQKENI. CDR3 protein: CASSLRQGENTEAFF. In nucleotides, the CDR3 is TGTGCCAGCTCACTGAGACAGGGGGAGAACACTGAAGCTTTCTTT.

V and J are TRBV6-2 or TRBV6-3 and TRBJ2-1; tentatively, D is TRBD1 (6 bases). In germline, CDR1 is MNHEY, CDR2 SVGEGT. This CDR3 comprises 15 residues. The V and J ends lost 2 bases and 4 bases respectively, with 12 bases between them. CDR3: CASSYPGTYYNEQFF. CDR3 sequence (DNA): TGTGCCAGCAGTTACCCCGGGACATATTACAATGAGCAGTTCTTC.

With regard to this clone: One end of the junction varies from germline; a read error may be responsible. The rearrangement joins TRBV6-1 to TRBJ2-7, with 10 bases that match TRBD2. This CDR3 has 15 residues. Germline loops: CDR1 MNHNS, CDR2 SASEGT. DNA for the CDR3: TGTGCCAGCAGAGAAGCGGGAGGGGGACCCTACGAGCAGTACTTC. This translates into CASREAGGGPYEQYF.

The V call is TRBV5-6, the J call TRBJ1-3, with a possible D match to TRBD1 (5 bases). The length of the CDR3 is 15 residues. Trimming stripped 4 bases from V and 2 bases from J, with 13 bases between. Germline assignment: CDR1 SGHDT and CDR2 YYEEEE. The CDR3 DNA follows: TGTGCCAGCAGCCGCACAGGAGACACTGGAAACACCATATATTTT. Protein: CASSRTGDTGNTIYF. Filled out from reference TRBV5-6 and TRBJ1-3, the complete variable domain reads DAGVTQSPTHLIKTRGQQVTLRCSPKSGHDTVSWYQQALGQGPQFIFQYYEEEERQRGNFPDRFSGHQFPNYSSELNVNALLLGDSALYLCASSRTGDTGNTIYFGEGSWLTVV.

The chain employs TRBV4-1 and TRBJ2-7; the match to TRBD2 covers 10 bases. V gave up 0 bases and J gave up 3 bases; unmatched junction bases: 5. CDR3 length: 16 amino acids. Germline CDR1 MGHRA, CDR2 YSYEKL. The chain's CDR3 is CASSQDASGRIYEQYF. DNA of the CDR3: TGCGCCAGCAGCCAAGATGCTAGCGGGAGAATCTACGAGCAGTACTTC.

The chain recombines TRBV19 with TRBJ1-6, with no clear D. The CDR3 runs to 14 residues. In germline, CDR1 is LNHDA, CDR2 SQIVND (reference sequence). V dropped 1 base and J dropped 7 bases, with 8 bases sitting between them. The CDR3 region is CASSIAVENSPLHF. The CDR3, as DNA: TGTGCCAGTAGTATAGCGGTAGAGAATTCACCCCTCCACTTT. Using reference TRBV19 and TRBJ1-6 for the parts outside the CDR3, the full variable domain is DGGITQSPKYLFRKEGQNVTLSCEQNLNHDAMYWYRQDPGQGLRLIYYSQIVNDFQKGDIAEGYSVSREKKESFPLTVTSAQKNPTAFYLCASSIAVENSPLHFGNGTRLTVT.

CDR3 sequence reads: CASSLGALSTDTQYF. In DNA, the CDR3 is TGCGCCAGCAGCTTGGGGGCCTTAAGCACAGATACGCAGTATTTT. V usage is TRBV5-1 and J usage is TRBJ2-3; D is unclear. V lost 0 bases and J lost 0, with 8 bases in between. Germline assignment: CDR1 SGHRS and CDR2 YFSETQ. This CDR3 is 15 amino acids long.

This chain connects TRBV7-9 to TRBJ1-1; weak D call: TRBD1 (6 bases). The CDR3 contains 14 residues. The V end was cut by 4 bases, the J end by 1 base, with 10 bases between. The germline CDR1 and CDR2 sequences are SEHNR and FQNEAQ (reference sequence). CDR3 DNA sequence: TGTGCCAGCAGCTCCGGACAGCCGAACACTGAAGCTTTCTTT. As protein: CASSSGQPNTEAFF. The whole variable domain, remainder taken from reference TRBV7-9 and TRBJ1-1, is DTGVSQNPRHKITKRGQNVTFRCDPISEHNRLYWYRQTLGQGPEFLTYFQNEAQLEKSRLLSDRFSAERPKGSFSTLEIQRTEQGDSAMYLCASSSGQPNTEAFFGQGTRLTVV.

The J gene is TRBJ2-7, the V gene TRBV9; 10 positions match TRBD1. The CDR3 sequence is 17 residues long. J was trimmed by 6 bases and V by 4 bases; bases with no gene match: 16. Germline lookup yields CDR1 SGDLS and CDR2 YYNGEE. The CDR3 spells CASSLTPGQGHRSEQYF. The CDR3 bases are TGTGCCAGCAGCCTTACTCCGGGACAGGGGCATCGATCCGAGCAGTACTTC.

The chain has TRBV7-2 and TRBJ2-2, with D tentatively TRBD2 (5 bases). The CDR3 consists of 16 residues. Between the trimmed V and J ends, which lost 5 bases and 1 base, there was a span of 14 bases. Germline V gives CDR1 SGHTA, CDR2 FQGNSA. CDR3 DNA: TGTGCCAGCAGCGGAGGTAGACATAGGAACACCGGGGAGCTGTTTTTT. Its protein is CASSGGRHRNTGELFF.

The chain employs TRBV5-6 and TRBJ2-5; D may be TRBD2 (6 bases). The germline CDR1 and CDR2 sequences are SGHDT and YYEEEE. Trimming took 2 bases from V and 2 from J, leaving 10 bases between them. This CDR3 comprises 14 residues. CDR3 in DNA: TGTGCCAGCAGCTTTGGGCGGGGACAAGAGACCCAGTACTTC. Translated, it gives CASSFGRGQETQYF. The full variable domain, with the rest looked up from reference TRBV5-6 and TRBJ2-5, is DAGVTQSPTHLIKTRGQQVTLRCSPKSGHDTVSWYQQALGQGPQFIFQYYEEEERQRGNFPDRFSGHQFPNYSSELNVNALLLGDSALYLCASSFGRGQETQYFGPGTRLLVL.

The chain has TRBV27 and TRBJ2-7; 8 positions match TRBD1. Germline V CDR1 and CDR2: MNHEY, SMNVEV (reference sequence). This CDR3 is 15 amino acids long. V was pared by 5 bases and J by 5 bases, with 11 bases of the junction left unmatched. The CDR3, as DNA: TGTGCCAGCAGTCCCCTTGGGGACAGGACCCACGAGCAGTACTTC. Its translation: CASSPLGDRTHEQYF.

V usage is TRBV9 and J usage is TRBJ2-1; D uncertain. Germline V gene data show CDR1 as SGDLS and CDR2 as YYNGEE. The V gene lost 0 bases and the J gene lost 7 bases, with 8 bases spanning the gap. The CDR3 is 13 residues long. CDR3: CASSVGFSNEQFF. The CDR3 DNA reads as TGTGCCAGCAGCGTAGGTTTCAGTAATGAGCAGTTCTTC. Filled out from reference TRBV9 and TRBJ2-1, the complete variable domain reads DSGVTQTPKHLITATGQRVTLRCSPRSGDLSVYWYQQSLDQGLQFLIQYYNGEERAKGNILERFSAQQFPDLHSELNLSSLELGDSALYFCASSVGFSNEQFFGPGTRLTVL.

This clone was recorded once. V gene TRBV30 combines with J gene TRBJ1-6; tentatively, D is TRBD1 (5 bases). V lost 2 bases and J 7 bases, leaving 9 bases between the germline ends. Germline V gives CDR1 GTSNPN, CDR2 SVGIG (reference sequence). This CDR3 spans 13 amino acids. CDR3 DNA: TGTGCCTGGAGTCAGGGCCTAAATTCACCCCTCCACTTT. As protein: CAWSQGLNSPLHF.

The chain uses TRBV7-9 and TRBJ1-5; D remains ambiguous. CDR1 and CDR2 (germline): SEHNR, FQNEAQ (reference sequence). The CDR3 contains 13 residues. V was pared by 4 bases and J by 4 bases, with 8 bases between. CDR3 bases: TGTGCCAGCAGCTCTGACAAGAATCAGCCCCAGCATTTT. This translates into CASSSDKNQPQHF.

The J gene is TRBJ1-2, the V gene TRBV11-2; D may be TRBD1 (6 bases). The CDR3 covers 16 residues. Trimming removed 2 bases from V and 8 bases from J, with 21 bases in between. Germline values: CDR1 SGHAT, CDR2 FQNNGV. The CDR3: CASSLSGARARDGYTF. The CDR3 nucleotides read TGTGCCAGCAGCTTATCAGGGGCGAGGGCTAGGGACGGCTACACCTTC.

The gene calls are TRBV5-1 and TRBJ1-4; D may be TRBD1 (6 bases). Germline V gene sequence: CDR1 SGHRS, CDR2 YFSETQ. Trimming removed 3 bases from V and 6 bases from J, with 15 bases in between. The CDR3 has 15 amino acids. In DNA, the CDR3 is TGCGCCAGCAGCTCCCGTCAGGGGCTGGATGAAAAACTGTTTTTT. Translated, it gives CASSSRQGLDEKLFF.

The V call is TRBV24-1, the J call TRBJ2-2; 9 bases agree with TRBD2. V trimming: 8 bases; J trimming: 8 bases; junction bases outside the gene matches: 5. This CDR3 spans 13 amino acids. Germline CDR1 and CDR2: KGHDR and SFDVKD. CDR3 residues: CATKREDLGELFF. In nucleotides, the CDR3 is TGTGCCACCAAGCGGGAGGACCTTGGGGAGCTGTTTTTT.

The chain couples TRBV7-9 to TRBJ2-7; 9 positions match TRBD1. The germline gives CDR1 SEHNR, CDR2 FQNEAQ (reference sequence). CDR3 length: 16 amino acids. The J segment lost 5 bases and the V segment lost 3 bases, leaving 11 bases of the junction unmatched. The CDR3 here is CASSLGLGDREDEQYF. The CDR3 nucleotides are TGTGCCAGCAGCTTGGGCTTGGGGGACAGGGAAGACGAGCAGTACTTC. The full variable domain, rest sourced from reference TRBV7-9 and TRBJ2-7, is DTGVSQNPRHKITKRGQNVTFRCDPISEHNRLYWYRQTLGQGPEFLTYFQNEAQLEKSRLLSDRFSAERPKGSFSTLEIQRTEQGDSAMYLCASSLGLGDREDEQYFGPGTRLTVT.

This clone has more than one count but fewer than ten. The CDR3 bases are TGTGCCAGCAGCCAACAAGGGAGCTCCTACGAGCAGTACTTC. This gives the protein CASSQQGSSYEQYF. V is TRBV3-1 (or the pseudogene TRBV3-2) and J is TRBJ2-7, with D maybe TRBD2 (5 bases). The CDR3 runs to 14 residues. Trimming stripped 2 bases from V and 0 bases from J, with 8 bases between. Germline V CDR1 and CDR2: LGHDT, YNNKEL (reference sequence).

V gene TRBV6-5 combines with J gene TRBJ1-5, with D uncertain. Trimming stripped 6 bases from V and 2 bases from J, with 8 bases between. The germline gives CDR1 MNHEY, CDR2 SVGAGI. This CDR3 has 13 amino acids. The CDR3 DNA sequence: TGTGCCAGCAGAAACCCAGGCAATCAGCCCCAGCATTTT. It specifies CASRNPGNQPQHF.

The chain has TRBV2 and TRBJ1-3; 11 bases fit TRBD1. CDR3 length: 15 amino acids. Germline CDR1 and CDR2: SNHLY and FYNNEI. Trimming removed 5 bases from V and 4 bases from J; junction bases left unmatched: 4. The CDR3 nucleotides read TGTGCCAGCAGTAGGACAGGGGGCCCGGGAAACACCATATATTTT. It encodes CASSRTGGPGNTIYF.

V and J are TRBV5-1 and TRBJ2-7; TRBD2 agrees at 9 bases. Trimming took 3 bases from V and 1 from J; bases not matched to a gene: 5. This CDR3 region has 15 residues. Germline CDR1 and CDR2: SGHRS and YFSETQ. The CDR3 bases are TGCGCCAGCAGCTCTGGGACTAGCAGGTCCTACGAGCAGTACTTC. This encodes CASSSGTSRSYEQYF.

The chain employs TRBV28 and TRBJ1-5, with D uncertain. Trimming took 6 bases from V and 3 from J, leaving 12 bases between them. Germline V gene data show CDR1 as MDHEN and CDR2 as SYDVKM. The length of the CDR3 is 14 residues. CDR3 coding DNA: TGTGCCAGCAGAAATGGGCAGGCCAATCAGCCCCAGCATTTT. It specifies CASRNGQANQPQHF. Full variable domain (outside the CDR3, taken from reference TRBV28 and TRBJ1-5): DVKVTQSSRYLVKRTGEKVFLECVQDMDHENMFWYRQDPGLGLRLIYFSYDVKMKEKGDIPEGYSVSREKKERFSLILESASTNQTSMYLCASRNGQANQPQHFGDGTRLSIL.